Listed below are T cell receptor beta chains from one sample, sequenced in a study of patients and donors after allogeneic stem cell transplantation. MiXCR, run by TCRdb on the RT-PCR reads, gives a single entry per CDR3 protein. This table has 10,000 to 12,000 distinct CDR3 sequences, about 20% appearing once. Sequencing used blood, either unsorted or a sorted T cell fraction (not recorded which). The receptors originated from a human donor who was either an allogeneic HSCT recipient or a stem cell or donor lymphocyte infusion donor (not recorded which). It is not recorded whose cells these are; they may come from a transplant donor. CDR3s leave out the opening cysteine and the closing phenylalanine or tryptophan.

V	CDR3
TRBV16	ASSQSIGTGELF
TRBV5-1	ASSLSGGGMNTEAF
TRBV7-2	ASSADRATVTLH
TRBV7-3	ASSKTSGGSDTQY
TRBV20-1	SARDGRVSNQPQH
TRBV14	ASSQEKSSRGEQF
TRBV5-1	ASGSEGDTDTQY
TRBV12-3/TRBV12-4	ASSAPGQYSNQPQH
TRBV2	ASSEASGGGGRTEAF
TRBV7-8	ASSSNHGNQPQH
TRBV5-6	ASSGLGSYEQY
TRBV6-2/TRBV6-3	ASNKGVVLAKNIQY
TRBV20-1	SASERQGTSYEQY
TRBV2	ASRGQWNTEAF
TRBV5-1	ASSLVFGQHYGYT
TRBV12-3/TRBV12-4	ASSLITNEKLF
TRBV6-1	ASSDGTSGARGTQY
TRBV7-2	ASSLKAPGNTEAF
TRBV20-1	SAAIRDRVNQPQH
TRBV6-4	APEDQDNSPLH
TRBV7-2	ASSLIRHEQF
TRBV9	ASSERESGNTIY
TRBV12-3/TRBV12-4	ASTKPGANVLT
TRBV11-2	ASSLDRQGGYT
TRBV5-1	ASSTGGATAQY
TRBV30	AWTGGGSADTQY
TRBV7-2	ASGRRGLNTEAF
TRBV18	ASSAAGGDSPLH
TRBV5-1	ASSPDWGSTDTQY
TRBV3-1	ASSPGGELNTEAF
TRBV5-1	ASSLYETLPPEAF
TRBV25-1	ATTPSGSAYGYT